The rows below give T cell receptor beta chains drawn from one sample of a study of response to subunit inactivated influenza vaccine. A single record per CDR3 protein comes from TCRdb applying MiXCR to the RT-PCR reads. The sample lists fewer than 800,000 distinct CDR3 sequences; approximately 14% were seen once. The sequences come from PBMCs from blood, collected less than 13 days after vaccination. The receptors stem from a man in his fifties or sixties who received an inactivated influenza vaccine. The CDR3 runs from the conserved cysteine through the conserved F or W. D genes are given only for firm matches. The size field is filled for only some rows; it gives once, few, many or a size class.

v_call	clone_size	j_call	d_call	cdr3_nt	cdr3_aa
TRBV2	many	TRBJ2-5	TRBD1	TGTGCCAGCAGTGCAGGGGGCGCAGCAGAGACCCAGTACTTC	CASSAGGAAETQYF
TRBV20-1	NA	TRBJ1-1	NA	TGCAGTGCTAGACAGGCGGGGACTGAAGCTTTCTTT	CSARQAGTEAFF
TRBV20-1	NA	TRBJ1-2	TRBD1	TGCAGTGCTAGAAAGGGACAGTATGGCTACACCTTC	CSARKGQYGYTF
TRBV6-2/TRBV6-3	NA	TRBJ2-2	NA	TGTGCCAGCAAGACACAACCCACCGGGGAGCTGTTTTTT	CASKTQPTGELFF
TRBV18	NA	TRBJ2-4	TRBD1	TGTGCCAGCTCGCACCGGGACAGGGAAGCCAAAAACATTCAGTACTTC	CASSHRDREAKNIQYF
TRBV27	few	TRBJ2-7	TRBD1	TGTGCCAGCAGTTTTTCCACAGGGGCCTACGAGCAGTACTTC	CASSFSTGAYEQYF
TRBV25-1	NA	TRBJ1-3	NA	TGTGCCAGCAGCCCGACGGCAAGCTCTGGAAACACCATATATTTT	CASSPTASSGNTIYF
TRBV5-1	many	TRBJ2-7	NA	TGCGCCAGCAGCCCTCGACAGAGCTCCTACGAGCAGTACTTC	CASSPRQSSYEQYF
TRBV12-3/TRBV12-4	many	TRBJ2-2	NA	TGTGCCAGCAGGGTTAGCAGCACCGGGGAGCTGTTTTTT	CASRVSSTGELFF
TRBV7-2	few	TRBJ2-2	TRBD2	TGTGCCAGCGGGATAGTAGCGGGGGGCTCCGGGGAGCTGTTTTTT	CASGIVAGGSGELFF
TRBV4-2	few	TRBJ2-5	NA	TGTGCCAGCAGTCCCGCTAGCGTGAGGGAGACCCAGTACTTC	CASSPASVRETQYF
TRBV7-7	NA	TRBJ2-5	TRBD2	TGTGCCAGCAGCTTAGGTCGTGGCGGGAGAGCCATGGAGACCCAGTACTTC	CASSLGRGGRAMETQYF
TRBV7-2	few	TRBJ1-6	TRBD1	TGTGCCAGCAGCCTGGGACAGGGGGTAAATTCACCCCTCCACTTT	CASSLGQGVNSPLHF
TRBV30	NA	TRBJ2-1	NA	TGTGCCTGGACTGGTATCGGCGGAGCCAATGAGCAGTTCTTC	CAWTGIGGANEQFF
TRBV12-3/TRBV12-4	many	TRBJ1-3	NA	TGTGCCAGCAGTTTTGGAAACACCATATATTTT	CASSFGNTIYF
TRBV28	few	TRBJ1-5	NA	TGTGCCAGTAACCCCCCCCAGCATTTT	CASNPPQHF
TRBV7-2	few	TRBJ2-7	TRBD1	TGTGCCAGCAGCACCTGGACAGGGGCGTACGAGCAGTACTTC	CASSTWTGAYEQYF
TRBV3-1	NA	TRBJ2-3	TRBD2	TGTGCCAGCAGCCAGCGGGGGGCCACAGATACGCAGTATTTT	CASSQRGATDTQYF
TRBV20-1	many	TRBJ2-3	NA	TGCAGTATAGAGCAGGGAGTAGATACGCAGTATTTT	CSIEQGVDTQYF
TRBV24-1	NA	TRBJ2-5	TRBD2	TGTGCCACCAGTGATGGGGGGCTCGCGGGGGGCCGGGAGACCCAGTACTTC	CATSDGGLAGGRETQYF
TRBV3-1	NA	TRBJ2-7	NA	TGTGCCAGCAGCCAAACAACAGGGTCACGCGAGCAGTACTTC	CASSQTTGSREQYF
TRBV15	NA	TRBJ1-3	TRBD1	TGTGCCACCAGCCGCGGGACAGGGTTCTCTGGAAACACCATATATTTT	CATSRGTGFSGNTIYF